These 26 T cell receptor beta chains share one sample of origin, sequenced in a study of cytomegalovirus exposure and HLA in healthy donors. PCR involved 60 Vbeta and 13 Jbeta primers. Generated by immunoSEQ multiplex PCR, the TCRdb table keeps only in-frame clones and is missing some. The data hold around 220,000 clones, with over 75% observed a single time. Sequences were obtained from PBMCs. These receptors all come from a girl aged 2-10 years in good health and CMV-seronegative.

The chain carries TRBV7-9 and TRBJ2-1; 10 bases map to TRBD2. Looked up from germline, CDR1 is SEHNR and CDR2 is FQNEAQ (reference sequence). This CDR3 has 18 residues. The V and J ends lost 2 bases and 4 bases, in that order; junction bases with no gene match: 11. DNA of the CDR3: TGTGCCAGCAGCTTAAATACCCTAGCGGGGGCCGTATACAATGAGCAGTTCTTC. This codes for CASSLNTLAGAVYNEQFF. The full variable domain, its missing parts supplied by reference TRBV7-9 and TRBJ2-1, is DTGVSQNPRHKITKRGQNVTFRCDPISEHNRLYWYRQTLGQGPEFLTYFQNEAQLEKSRLLSDRFSAERPKGSFSTLEIQRTEQGDSAMYLCASSLNTLAGAVYNEQFFGPGTRLTVL.

This clone occurred once. The CDR3 nucleotides are TGTGCCACCCGGGCTCCCGGGGTCCGTACGCAGTATTTT. Translating gives CATRAPGVRTQYF. This chain connects TRBV6-5 to TRBJ2-3, with D perhaps TRBD2 (5 bases). This CDR3 comprises 13 residues. Trimming pared 10 bases from V and 8 bases from J, leaving 19 bases between. Germline CDR1 MNHEY, CDR2 SVGAGI.

The chain carries TRBV19 and TRBJ1-2; D may be TRBD1 (6 bases). The germline V and J ends were trimmed by 3 bases and 3 bases, with 14 bases remaining between them. The CDR3 runs to 15 residues. Germline V lookup: CDR1 LNHDA, CDR2 SQIVND (reference sequence). CDR3 in DNA: TGTGCCAGTAGTATTCGGGACATTGGGGACTATGGCTACACCTTC. Its protein product is CASSIRDIGDYGYTF.

This clone was seen a single time. The V gene is TRBV7-2, the J gene TRBJ2-7, with 8 bases that match TRBD2. Germline CDR1 reads SGHTA; CDR2 reads FQGNSA. The CDR3 totals 15 residues. V gave up 2 bases and J gave up 1 base; unmatched junction bases: 4. DNA for the CDR3: TGTGCCAGCAGCTTAAGAGCGGGAGAGTCCTACGAGCAGTACTTC. Its protein is CASSLRAGESYEQYF. Together with reference TRBV7-2 and TRBJ2-7, the CDR3 gives the full variable domain: GAGVSQSPSNKVTEKGKDVELRCDPISGHTALYWYRQSLGQGLEFLIYFQGNSAPDKSGLPSDRFSAERTGGSVSTLTIQRTQQEDSAVYLCASSLRAGESYEQYFGPGTRLTVT.

This clone appeared a single time. At one boundary the junction diverges from the germline segment, which might be a read error. The chain joins TRBV6-1 to TRBJ2-7; 9 nucleotides agree with TRBD2. Germline V gives CDR1 MNHNS, CDR2 SASEGT. CDR3 length: 13 amino acids. CDR3 amino acids: CASKGTSSYGQYF. CDR3 sequence (DNA): TGTGCCAGCAAAGGGACTAGCTCCTACGGGCAGTACTTC.

A word on this clone: The identical CDR3 is also encoded by other nucleotide sequences in the sample. The chain joins TRBV11-2 to TRBJ2-5; 9 bases align to TRBD1. V lost 3 bases and J lost 3; bases outside the gene matches: 5. The CDR3 is 15 residues long. The germline gives CDR1 SGHAT, CDR2 FQNNGV. As DNA, the CDR3 is TGTGCCAGCAGCTTCGGGACAGGGTACAAAGAGACCCAGTACTTC. Its protein is CASSFGTGYKETQYF. Filled out from reference TRBV11-2 and TRBJ2-5, the complete variable domain reads EAGVAQSPRYKIIEKRQSVAFWCNPISGHATLYWYQQILGQGPKLLIQFQNNGVVDDSQLPKDRFSAERLKGVDSTLKIQPAKLEDSAVYLCASSFGTGYKETQYFGPGTRLLVL.

The chain joins TRBV4-1 to TRBJ2-4, with D maybe TRBD2 (6 bases). CDR3 length: 15 residues. With 4 bases removed from V and 8 bases from J, the gap between germline ends came to 18 bases. The germline V gene has CDR1 MGHRA and CDR2 YSYEKL. CDR3 protein: CASSRMWGESDIQYF. The CDR3 nucleotides are TGCGCCAGCAGCCGTATGTGGGGGGAATCGGACATTCAGTACTTC.

The genes are TRBV7-7 and TRBJ2-5, with a weak D call TRBD1 (6 bases). The CDR3 is made up of 15 amino acids. V shed 2 bases and J shed 1 base, with 11 bases lying between them. CDR1 is SSHAT and CDR2 is FNYEAQ in the germline V gene (reference sequence). CDR3 nucleotide sequence: TGTGCCAGCAGCTTATCCCCGACAGGCCAAGAGACCCAGTACTTC. Protein sequence: CASSLSPTGQETQYF.

As to this clone: The junction does not match germline at one end; this may be a read error. This chain connects TRBV7-9 to TRBJ2-7, with 10 bases fitting TRBD1. Germline V gene data show CDR1 as SEHNR and CDR2 as FQNEAQ (reference sequence). The CDR3 runs to 14 residues. This chain's CDR3 is CSSSSSGTGVEQYF. The CDR3 DNA sequence: TGTTCCAGCAGCTCTTCCGGGACAGGGGTCGAGCAGTACTTC.

V gene TRBV7-9 combines with J gene TRBJ2-1, with 8 bases lining up with TRBD2. V lost 5 bases and J lost 8; bases outside the gene matches: 8. CDR3 size: 14 residues. Germline V CDR1 and CDR2: SEHNR, FQNEAQ (reference sequence). The CDR3 reads CASSPRTSFDEQFF. The CDR3 nucleotides read TGTGCCAGCAGCCCCCGGACTAGCTTCGATGAGCAGTTCTTC.

This rearrangement joins TRBV13 to TRBJ2-5, with TRBD2 identical over 7 bases. CDR1 PRHDT and CDR2 FYEKMQ come from the germline V gene (reference sequence). V gave up 0 bases and J gave up 5 bases; unmatched junction bases: 6. CDR3 size: 15 residues. This CDR3 reads CASSLGAGEDETQYF. The CDR3 DNA sequence: TGTGCCAGCAGCTTAGGTGCGGGAGAAGATGAGACCCAGTACTTC.

The chain's CDR3 is CASSVWYGTGGGYGYTF. The CDR3 region has the DNA TGTGCCAGCAGCGTCTGGTACGGGACAGGGGGCGGCTATGGCTACACCTTC. This sequence joins TRBV9 and TRBJ1-2; 12 nucleotides match TRBD1. The CDR3 is 17 amino acids. The ends lost 2 bases at V and 4 bases at J; junction bases unmatched: 9. CDR1 and CDR2 (germline): SGDLS, YYNGEE.

The rearrangement links TRBV4-1 to TRBJ2-7; 8 nucleotides align to TRBD2. V lost 2 bases, J lost 3 bases, and 12 bases stayed unmatched. CDR3 size: 17 residues. Germline V lookup: CDR1 MGHRA, CDR2 YSYEKL. In DNA form, the CDR3 reads TGCGCCAGCAGCCAAAACGTGGGGGCGGGAGGCCTCTACGAGCAGTACTTC. This codes for CASSQNVGAGGLYEQYF.

The chain combines TRBV11-2 with TRBJ1-5; 7 nucleotides agree with TRBD1. Germline-derived CDR1 and CDR2 are SGHAT and FQNNGV. The trim removed 3 bases at V and 2 bases at J, leaving 1 base unmatched. The CDR3 sequence is 14 residues long. Here the CDR3 reads CASSFTGGNQPQHF. The CDR3 nucleotides read TGTGCCAGCAGCTTTACAGGGGGCAATCAGCCCCAGCATTTT.

The chain is built from TRBV5-8 and TRBJ2-2, with TRBD2 matching 9 bases. Germline-derived CDR1 and CDR2 are SGHTS and YDEGEE. The CDR3 has 17 residues. With 0 bases clipped from V and 7 bases from J, the junction kept 10 bases outside the gene matches. The CDR3 is CASSLAGLAGRFGELFF. For the CDR3, the DNA is TGTGCCAGCAGCTTGGCCGGGCTAGCGGGAAGGTTCGGGGAGCTGTTTTTT.

This clone was observed once. The chain links TRBV2 to TRBJ2-3; the match to TRBD2 covers 9 bases. V lost 6 bases to trimming and J lost 3 bases; unmatched junction nucleotides: 7. Looked up from germline, CDR1 is SNHLY and CDR2 is FYNNEI. The CDR3 length is 15 residues. The CDR3 bases are TGTGCCAGCAGCAGGCGGGGGGGACTTACAGATACGCAGTATTTT. It translates to CASSRRGGLTDTQYF. Variable domain in full (rest from reference TRBV2 and TRBJ2-3): EPEVTQTPSHQVTQMGQEVILRCVPISNHLYFYWYRQILGQKVEFLVSFYNNEISEKSEIFDDQFSVERPDGSNFTLKIRSTKLEDSAMYFCASSRRGGLTDTQYFGPGTRLTVL.

The chain couples TRBV29-1 to TRBJ1-2, with TRBD1 matching 8 bases. CDR1 is SQVTM, CDR2 ANQGSEA, per germline. The V and J ends lost 5 bases and 6 bases, in that order; junction bases with no gene match: 5. There are 12 residues in the CDR3. CDR3 DNA: TGCAGCGTTCGACAGGGGAGCGATGGCTACACCTTC. Translating it yields CSVRQGSDGYTF.

This chain uses TRBV18 with TRBJ2-7; tentative D call: TRBD1 (6 bases). Germline assignment: CDR1 KGHSH and CDR2 LQKENI. There are 16 residues in the CDR3. Trimming shortened V by 3 bases and J by 0 bases, and 15 bases separated the two germline ends. The CDR3 reads CASSPQTGYPSYEQYF. The CDR3 region has the DNA TGTGCCAGCTCACCGCAGACAGGTTATCCCTCCTACGAGCAGTACTTC.

CDR3 sequence reads: CASSWDRADEQYF. CDR3 DNA sequence: TGTGCCAGCTCCTGGGACAGGGCGGACGAGCAGTACTTC. The chain joins TRBV18 to TRBJ2-7; 9 bases line up with TRBD1. J gave up 5 bases and V 6 bases, and 5 bases lay outside the gene matches. The CDR3 spans 13 residues. The germline gives CDR1 KGHSH, CDR2 LQKENI.

This rearrangement joins TRBV27 to TRBJ2-7; 7 bases are shared with TRBD2. The germline V gene encodes CDR1 MNHEY and CDR2 SMNVEV (reference sequence). V lost 4 bases, J lost 0 bases, and 3 bases stayed unmatched. The CDR3 is 14 amino acids. CDR3 nucleotides: TGTGCCAGCAGTTGGGAGGGCAGCTCCTACGAGCAGTACTTC. It translates to CASSWEGSSYEQYF.

The chain employs TRBV18 and TRBJ1-1, with 8 bases identical to TRBD1. From germline, CDR1 is KGHSH and CDR2 LQKENI. The CDR3 has 14 amino acids. With V trimmed by 3 bases and J by 3 bases, 3 bases remained unmatched. CDR3 loop: CASSPKQGDTEAFF. DNA of the CDR3: TGTGCCAGCTCACCGAAACAGGGGGACACTGAAGCTTTCTTT.

This clone was picked up a small number of times. The chain is built from TRBV2 and TRBJ1-2; TRBD1 matches 7 bases. V shed 6 bases, J shed 6 bases, and the junction held 13 bases outside the gene matches. The CDR3 extends over 15 amino acids. The V gene's germline CDR1 is SNHLY and CDR2 FYNNEI. In DNA, the CDR3 is TGTGCCAGCAGCGCCTTGAGGACAGGCACTGATGGCTACACCTTC. It yields the protein CASSALRTGTDGYTF.

This chain uses TRBV30 with TRBJ1-1, with 7 bases lining up with TRBD1. The germline V gene has CDR1 GTSNPN and CDR2 SVGIG (reference sequence). V was pared by 4 bases and J by 5 bases, with 13 bases of the junction left unmatched. There are 15 residues in the CDR3. The DNA for the CDR3 is TGTGCCTGGACGGTGACAGGGCAGGGTGGTACTGAAGCTTTCTTT. It encodes CAWTVTGQGGTEAFF. Full variable domain (remainder filled in from reference TRBV30 and TRBJ1-1): SQTIHQWPATLVQPVGSPLSLECTVEGTSNPNLYWYRQAAGRGLQLLFYSVGIGQISSEVPQNLSASRPQDRQFILSSKKLLLSDSGFYLCAWTVTGQGGTEAFFGQGTRLTVV.

The genes are TRBV10-2 and TRBJ2-7; 8 bases fit TRBD2. The CDR3 loop spans 15 amino acids. V lost 3 bases to trimming and J lost 4 bases; unmatched junction nucleotides: 8. Germline-derived CDR1 and CDR2 are WSHSY and SAAADI. CDR3 bases: TGCGCCAGCAGTGAAAACGGGAGGGCCAGGTACGAGCAGTACTTC. It translates to CASSENGRARYEQYF.

V and J are TRBV11-2 and TRBJ2-3, with D unresolved. This CDR3 contains 12 residues. The ends were cut back, 0 bases at V and 6 bases at J, with 4 bases in the middle. Germline V gives CDR1 SGHAT, CDR2 FQNNGV. CDR3 in DNA: TGTGCCAGCAGCTTAGAGAGGGATACGCAGTATTTT. Its protein is CASSLERDTQYF.

The chain recombines TRBV27 with TRBJ2-1, with a tentative D call TRBD1 (6 bases). CDR1 MNHEY and CDR2 SMNVEV come from the germline V gene (reference sequence). Deletions cut 8 bases from V and 0 bases from J, with 11 bases between. This CDR3 contains 14 residues. CDR3 coding DNA: TGTGCCAGCTCCGGGACATTCTCCTACAATGAGCAGTTCTTC. Amino acids: CASSGTFSYNEQFF.